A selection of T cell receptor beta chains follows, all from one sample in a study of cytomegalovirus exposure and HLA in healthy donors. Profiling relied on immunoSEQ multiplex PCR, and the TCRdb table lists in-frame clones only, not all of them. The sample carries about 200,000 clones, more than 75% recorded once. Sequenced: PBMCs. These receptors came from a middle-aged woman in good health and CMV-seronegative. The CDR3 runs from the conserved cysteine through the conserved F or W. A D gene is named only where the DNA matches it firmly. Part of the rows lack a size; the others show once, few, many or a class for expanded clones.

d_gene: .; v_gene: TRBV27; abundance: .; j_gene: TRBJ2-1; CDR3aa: CASSRALRGYNEQFF; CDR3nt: TGTGCCAGCAGTCGAGCGCTGAGGGGGTACAATGAGCAGTTCTTC
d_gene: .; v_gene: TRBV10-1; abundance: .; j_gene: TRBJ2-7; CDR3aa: CASIGGAYEQYF; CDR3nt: TGCGCCTCAATAGGCGGGGCCTACGAGCAGTACTTC
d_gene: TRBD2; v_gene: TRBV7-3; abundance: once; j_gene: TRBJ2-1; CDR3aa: CASSLFWGREQDNEQFF; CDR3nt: TGTGCCAGCAGCTTATTCTGGGGGAGGGAGCAGGACAATGAGCAGTTCTTC
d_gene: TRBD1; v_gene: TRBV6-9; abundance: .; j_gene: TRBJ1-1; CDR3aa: CASRDRGPTEAFF; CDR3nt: TGTGCCAGCAGAGACAGGGGTCCCACTGAAGCTTTCTTT
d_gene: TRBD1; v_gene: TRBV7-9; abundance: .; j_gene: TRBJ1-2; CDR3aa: CASSAPPGTGLIYGYTF; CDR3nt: TGTGCCAGCAGCGCACCACCCGGGACAGGGCTGATTTATGGCTACACCTTC
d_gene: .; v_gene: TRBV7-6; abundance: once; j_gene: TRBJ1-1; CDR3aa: CASSFRGNTEAFF; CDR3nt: TGTGCCAGCAGCTTCAGGGGTAACACTGAAGCTTTCTTT
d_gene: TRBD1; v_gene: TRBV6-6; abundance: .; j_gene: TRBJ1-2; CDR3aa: CASSYEGQGAYGYTF; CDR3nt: TGTGCCAGCAGTTACGAAGGACAGGGGGCCTATGGCTACACCTTC
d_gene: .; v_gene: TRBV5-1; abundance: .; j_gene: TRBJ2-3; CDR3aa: CASSLVSGNGADTQYF; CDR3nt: TGCGCCAGCAGCTTGGTCTCGGGGAATGGCGCAGATACGCAGTATTTT
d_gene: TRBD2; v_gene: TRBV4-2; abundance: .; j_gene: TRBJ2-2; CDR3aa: CASSLQSSGSNTGELFF; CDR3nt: TGTGCCAGCAGCCTCCAGTCTAGCGGGAGTAACACCGGGGAGCTGTTTTTT
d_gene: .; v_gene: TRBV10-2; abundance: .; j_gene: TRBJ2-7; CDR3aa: CASSDLLGGTYEQYF; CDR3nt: TGCGCCAGCAGTGATCTTCTCGGCGGAACCTACGAGCAGTACTTC
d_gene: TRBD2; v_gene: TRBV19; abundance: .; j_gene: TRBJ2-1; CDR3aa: CASIGSGRLNEQFF; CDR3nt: TGTGCCAGTATAGGTAGCGGGAGACTGAATGAGCAGTTCTTC
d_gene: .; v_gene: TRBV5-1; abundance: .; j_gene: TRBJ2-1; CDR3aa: CASSPFSGNEQFF; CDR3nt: TGCGCCAGCAGCCCTTTTTCGGGCAATGAGCAGTTCTTC
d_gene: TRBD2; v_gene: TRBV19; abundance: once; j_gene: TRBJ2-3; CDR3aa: CASSRGLAGDTQYF; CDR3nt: TGTGCCAGTAGCCGGGGACTAGCAGGAGATACGCAGTATTTT
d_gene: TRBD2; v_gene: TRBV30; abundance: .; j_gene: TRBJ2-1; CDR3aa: CAWGHGRGYNEQFF; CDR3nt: TGTGCCTGGGGGCACGGGAGGGGTTACAATGAGCAGTTCTTC
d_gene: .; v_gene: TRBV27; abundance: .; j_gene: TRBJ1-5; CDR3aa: CASSLQGMGPQHF; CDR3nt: TGTGCCAGCAGTTTGCAGGGAATGGGGCCCCAGCATTTT
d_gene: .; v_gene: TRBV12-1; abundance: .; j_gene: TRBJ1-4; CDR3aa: CASSFEGELFF; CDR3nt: TGTGCCAGCAGCTTTGAGGGAGAACTGTTTTTT
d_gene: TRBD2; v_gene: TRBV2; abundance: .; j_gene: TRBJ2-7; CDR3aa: CASKAGVGGTSYEQYF; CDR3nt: TGTGCCAGCAAGGCGGGAGTGGGAGGAACCTCCTACGAGCAGTACTTC
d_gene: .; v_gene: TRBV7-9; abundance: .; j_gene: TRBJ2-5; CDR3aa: CASSLEPDSQETQYF; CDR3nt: TGTGCCAGCAGCTTGGAGCCGGACAGTCAAGAGACCCAGTACTTC
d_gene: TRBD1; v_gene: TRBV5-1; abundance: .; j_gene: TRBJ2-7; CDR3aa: CASSPGQGRGEQYF; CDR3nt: TGCGCCAGCAGCCCGGGACAGGGAAGGGGTGAGCAGTACTTC
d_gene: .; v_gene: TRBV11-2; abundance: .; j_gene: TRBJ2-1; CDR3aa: CASSLGPYSYNEQFF; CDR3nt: TGTGCCAGCAGCTTAGGGCCGTACAGTTACAATGAGCAGTTCTTC
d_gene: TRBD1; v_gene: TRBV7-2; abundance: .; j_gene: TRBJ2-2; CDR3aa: CASSLVDRGRTGELFF; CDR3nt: TGTGCCAGCAGCTTAGTCGACAGGGGGCGAACCGGGGAGCTGTTTTTT
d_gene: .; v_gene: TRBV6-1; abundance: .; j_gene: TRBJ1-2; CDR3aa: CATEDSYPYGYTF; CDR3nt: TGTGCCACCGAGGACAGTTATCCCTATGGCTACACCTTC